This T cell receptor (beta chain) was retrieved from a study of CD8 T cells in ankylosing spondylitis. Study-wide results and caveats: Existing reports had already noted some motif variants in reactive arthritis synovial fluid and blood. Matched ankylosing spondylitis synovial fluid reportedly contained a significantly enriched population of disease-linked clones. Within ankylosing spondylitis blood, a TCR beta motif made up of under 10 highly homologous variants appeared to be characteristic.

The sample holds a few counts of this clonotype. Its target is not known. Making the TCR beta libraries involved quantitative 5'-RACE with molecular barcodes. TCRdb processed the 5' RACE reads anew with MiXCR; each CDR3 protein has one entry. The data show just over 300,000 distinct CDR3 sequences, less than 25% seen once. This CDR3 is built from 15 residues. The junction had 8 bases not matched to a gene; V was cut back by 7 bases and J by 2 bases. The sequenced sample was blood, either unsorted or a sorted T cell fraction (not recorded which). The receptor was derived from a female donor with ankylosing spondylitis or in good health (not recorded which). This chain links TRBV12-3 or TRBV12-4 with TRBJ2-1, with 7 nucleotides matching TRBD2. DNA for the CDR3: TGTGCCAGCACCTCGCGGGACTACCCCTACAATGAGCAGTTCTTC. Amino acid sequence: CASTSRDYPYNEQFF.